The present entry profiles one T cell receptor beta chain with its context. The PCR had 60 Vbeta and 13 Jbeta primers. Data came from immunoSEQ multiplex PCR; TCRdb stores just in-frame clones and leaves some out. This table holds roughly 120,000 clones, roughly 81% found once. This specimen comes from a study of cytomegalovirus exposure and HLA in healthy donors. This TCR derives from a woman aged 25 to 45 in good health and CMV-seronegative. Input material: PBMCs.

The CDR3 region is CASSGRQGADYGYTF. The CDR3 DNA reads as TGTGCCAGCAGTGGGCGACAGGGGGCCGACTATGGCTACACCTTC. This chain links TRBV6-6 with TRBJ1-2; 10 bases fit TRBD1. V dropped 5 bases and J dropped 3; count of bases not matched to a gene: 6. The CDR3 has 15 amino acids. CDR1 and CDR2 (germline): MNHNY, SVGAGI (reference sequence).